These 22 T cell receptor beta chains were all obtained from the same sample, sequenced in a study of vaccination and CD4 T cells after COVID-19. Sequenced with the Oncomine TCR Beta short-read assay was DNA taken from cultured CD4+ T cells. CD4+ T cells were cultured, and genomic DNA was extracted from them. TCRdb independently ran MiXCR on the PCR reads; one entry per CDR3 protein. This table holds 12,000 or so distinct CDR3 sequences, about 40% found once. As to treatment: roughly ten-day PBMC culture with coronavirus spike peptide pools or control peptides (ViraFEST assay). Samples of CD4+ T cells were obtained from the unexposed donor before the COVID-19 pandemic (2011-2018). These receptors' targets are unknown. What was sequenced was CD4+ T cells from blood, cultured in vitro. The receptors here all came from a human donor in good health.

V is TRBV20-1 and J is TRBJ1-1; D is perhaps TRBD1 (5 bases). In germline, CDR1 is DFQATT, CDR2 SNEGSKA (reference sequence). This CDR3 contains 12 residues. In DNA form, the CDR3 reads TGCACTTTACTGGGCGACAGTATTGAAGCTTTCTTT. Translating it yields CTLLGDSIEAFF.

The chain employs TRBV6-1 and TRBJ2-7, with TRBD1 matching over 7 bases. Germline V gene lookup returns CDR1 MNHNS and CDR2 SASEGT. The CDR3 has 16 amino acids. J was trimmed by 4 bases and V by 2 bases; bases with no gene match: 11. DNA for the CDR3: TGTGCCAGCAGTGAACGCCCTAGGGACAGTGGGTACGAGCAGTACTTC. The encoded protein is CASSERPRDSGYEQYF.

The chain recombines TRBV5-4 with TRBJ2-7; 7 bases are a match to TRBD1. Germline CDR1 is SGHNT and CDR2 is YYREEE (reference sequence). J lost 0 bases, V lost 4 bases, and 10 bases had no gene match. This CDR3 has 16 residues. CDR3 loop: CASSPEQGTSSYEQYF. The CDR3 bases are TGTGCCAGCAGCCCGGAACAGGGGACCAGCTCCTACGAGCAGTACTTC.

J is TRBJ1-5 and V is TRBV28; D unclear. V was cut by 2 bases and J by 7 bases, with 6 bases left in between. Germline CDR1 and CDR2: MDHEN and SYDVKM. This CDR3 has 12 residues. The CDR3, as DNA: TGTGCCAGCAGTTTAATAAGGCAGCCCCAGCATTTT. Amino acid sequence: CASSLIRQPQHF.

This sequence joins TRBV7-2 and TRBJ2-1; TRBD2 agrees at 12 bases. The germline V gene has CDR1 SGHTA and CDR2 FQGNSA. This CDR3 contains 18 residues. V lost 6 bases, J lost 10 bases, and 19 bases stayed unmatched. The CDR3 coding sequence is TGTGCCAGCAGTTTGGTGGCGCGGGGACTAGCGGGTTGGGACGAGCAGTTCTTC. This translates into CASSLVARGLAGWDEQFF.

The CDR3 sequence: CASSWRTTQETQYF. The CDR3 DNA is TGCGCCAGCAGCTGGAGGACAACCCAAGAGACCCAGTACTTC. This chain links TRBV5-1 with TRBJ2-5; D tentatively fits TRBD1 or TRBD2 (5 bases each). The CDR3 runs to 14 residues. The V and J ends lost 3 bases and 1 base respectively, with 10 bases between them. CDR1 is SGHRS, CDR2 YFSETQ, per germline.

The gene calls are TRBV18 and TRBJ1-2; the D is unclear. The CDR3 runs to 15 residues. Trimming cost V 3 bases and J 1 base, with 12 bases left between them. Germline V gene data show CDR1 as KGHSH and CDR2 as LQKENI. CDR3 loop: CASSPLPEGNYGYTF. The CDR3 DNA is TGTGCCAGCTCACCCTTGCCTGAGGGTAACTATGGCTACACCTTC.

This clonotype was observed a few times. The chain joins TRBV6-5 to TRBJ1-2, with 8 bases that match TRBD1. The CDR3 length is 15 residues. The germline V gene has CDR1 MNHEY and CDR2 SVGAGI. The trim removed 2 bases at V and 8 bases at J, leaving 10 bases unmatched. The CDR3 is CASSYNQGAIRGYTF. The DNA of the CDR3 is TGTGCCAGCAGTTACAATCAGGGGGCAATACGGGGCTACACCTTC.

In its sample, this clonotype was seen a few times. This rearrangement joins TRBV15 to TRBJ1-5; the D is unclear. The V gene lost 3 bases and the J gene lost 4 bases, with 16 bases spanning the gap. The CDR3 length is 16 residues. Germline V lookup: CDR1 LNHNV, CDR2 YYDKDF (reference sequence). CDR3 sequence reads: CATSSVGRAPNQPQHF. The CDR3 coding sequence is TGTGCCACCAGCAGTGTCGGGAGGGCTCCTAATCAGCCCCAGCATTTT.

The V gene is TRBV28, the J gene TRBJ1-1, with D uncertain. Germline V CDR1 and CDR2: MDHEN, SYDVKM. The CDR3 extends over 15 amino acids. V was cut by 4 bases and J by 7 bases, with 19 bases left in between. Written as DNA, the CDR3 is TGTGCCAGCAGTTCCCTCGACCTAAACTGGGATGAAGCTTTCTTT. It translates to CASSSLDLNWDEAFF. The full variable domain, in which reference TRBV28 and TRBJ1-1 provide the parts outside the CDR3, is DVKVTQSSRYLVKRTGEKVFLECVQDMDHENMFWYRQDPGLGLRLIYFSYDVKMKEKGDIPEGYSVSREKKERFSLILESASTNQTSMYLCASSSLDLNWDEAFFGQGTRLTVV.

The V gene is TRBV27, the J gene TRBJ2-1; 10 bases match TRBD2. The CDR3 is 14 amino acids. J gave up 6 bases and V 6 bases, and 5 bases lay outside the gene matches. Looked up from germline, CDR1 is MNHEY and CDR2 is SMNVEV (reference sequence). The CDR3 region has the DNA TGTGCCAGCAGACCGCTAGCGGGAGTCAATGAGCAGTTCTTC. This sequence encodes CASRPLAGVNEQFF.

The sample holds a few counts of this clonotype. The J gene is TRBJ2-3, the V gene TRBV7-2; D is unresolved. The CDR3 length is 13 residues. The germline V gene encodes CDR1 SGHTA and CDR2 FQGNSA. The ends were cut back, 1 base at V and 8 bases at J, with 10 bases in the middle. In DNA, the CDR3 is TGTGCCAGCAGCTTAGAGTATCGAGGTACGCAGTATTTT. Its translation: CASSLEYRGTQYF.

This clonotype was observed a handful of times. The CDR3 DNA sequence: TGTGCCAGCAGTCCGTGGACGGGAGATACGCAGTATTTT. Translated: CASSPWTGDTQYF. The rearrangement uses TRBV6-2 or TRBV6-3 and TRBJ2-3; the D is unclear. Germline-derived CDR1 and CDR2 are MNHEY and SVGEGT. The CDR3 is 13 residues long. Trimming removed 5 bases from V and 5 bases from J, with 11 bases in between.

The table lists this clonotype with a few counts. This sequence joins TRBV24-1 and TRBJ1-5, with D unresolved. V lost 6 bases, J lost 4 bases, and 9 bases lay in between. CDR3 length: 13 residues. The germline V gene has CDR1 KGHDR and CDR2 SFDVKD. DNA of the CDR3: TGTGCCACCAGTTCACCTGGAAATCAGCCCCAGCATTTT. The encoded protein is CATSSPGNQPQHF.

The CDR3 DNA follows: TGTGCCAGCAGTCAAACAGGGGGCGCCGACTATGGCTACACCTTC. Residues: CASSQTGGADYGYTF. J is TRBJ1-2 and V is TRBV6-1; the match to TRBD1 covers 9 bases. V trimming: 5 bases; J trimming: 3 bases; junction bases outside the gene matches: 7. The CDR3 consists of 15 residues. CDR1 is MNHNS and CDR2 is SASEGT in the germline V gene.

In nucleotides, the CDR3 is TGCAGTGCCCGAAGGCCACAGACCTACGAGCAGTACTTC. This codes for CSARRPQTYEQYF. J is TRBJ2-7 and V is TRBV20-1, with D unclear. V dropped 6 bases and J dropped 2 bases, with 14 bases sitting between them. The CDR3 consists of 13 residues. CDR1 and CDR2 from the germline V gene are DFQATT and SNEGSKA (reference sequence).

This clonotype was counted between two and nine times. The chain carries TRBV20-1 and TRBJ2-3; either TRBD1 or TRBD2 may supply D (6 bases each). Trimming removed 6 bases at V and 6 bases at J, with 22 bases between. This CDR3 region has 15 residues. Germline CDR1 DFQATT, CDR2 SNEGSKA (reference sequence). This CDR3 reads CSAGGERVASDTQYF. Here the CDR3 DNA reads TGCAGTGCAGGGGGTGAGCGGGTCGCCTCGGATACGCAGTATTTT.

This clonotype has a handful of counts. The rearrangement uses TRBV20-1 and TRBJ1-2, with D maybe TRBD1 (5 bases). V was cut by 0 bases and J by 8 bases, with 19 bases left in between. This CDR3 comprises 15 residues. Germline lookup yields CDR1 DFQATT and CDR2 SNEGSKA (reference sequence). The DNA of the CDR3 is TGCAGTGCTAGAGACCCCCGGGACGGGGAGGGAGGCTACACCTTC. Its translation is CSARDPRDGEGGYTF.

In its sample, this clonotype was seen a few times. The CDR3 nucleotides are TGTGCCAGCAGTTACCCTTCAGCGGGGGCCTACGAGCAGTACTTC. Translating gives CASSYPSAGAYEQYF. J is TRBJ2-7 and V is TRBV6-2 or TRBV6-3; the match to TRBD2 covers 8 bases. This CDR3 has 15 residues. Germline V lookup: CDR1 MNHEY, CDR2 SVGEGT. The ends lost 2 bases at V and 2 bases at J; junction bases unmatched: 5.

The V call is TRBV6-2 or TRBV6-3, the J call TRBJ2-7; D is unresolved. This CDR3 is built from 15 residues. The V end lost 0 bases, the J end lost 6 bases, and 15 bases lay between the germline ends. CDR1 is MNHEY, CDR2 SVGEGT, per germline. CDR3 amino acids: CASSYSSLYPSEQYF. CDR3 DNA: TGTGCCAGCAGTTACTCGAGCCTATACCCTAGCGAGCAGTACTTC.

This chain links TRBV4-3 with TRBJ2-3; a weak D match, TRBD2 (5 bases). The V end lost 4 bases, the J end lost 0 bases, and 11 bases lay between the germline ends. This CDR3 has 15 amino acids. In germline, CDR1 is LGHNA, CDR2 YSLEER. The CDR3 sequence: CASSRRGSSTDTQYF. The CDR3 nucleotides are TGCGCCAGCAGCCGTCGAGGGAGCAGCACAGATACGCAGTATTTT.

The rearrangement joins TRBV6-1 to TRBJ1-6, with TRBD1 as a possible D gene (6 bases). The V end was cut by 6 bases, the J end by 8 bases, with 11 bases between. Germline V gene lookup returns CDR1 MNHNS and CDR2 SASEGT. The CDR3 runs 13 residues. The CDR3 spells CASRNRADSPLHF. In DNA form, the CDR3 reads TGTGCCAGCAGAAACAGGGCTGATTCACCCCTCCACTTT.